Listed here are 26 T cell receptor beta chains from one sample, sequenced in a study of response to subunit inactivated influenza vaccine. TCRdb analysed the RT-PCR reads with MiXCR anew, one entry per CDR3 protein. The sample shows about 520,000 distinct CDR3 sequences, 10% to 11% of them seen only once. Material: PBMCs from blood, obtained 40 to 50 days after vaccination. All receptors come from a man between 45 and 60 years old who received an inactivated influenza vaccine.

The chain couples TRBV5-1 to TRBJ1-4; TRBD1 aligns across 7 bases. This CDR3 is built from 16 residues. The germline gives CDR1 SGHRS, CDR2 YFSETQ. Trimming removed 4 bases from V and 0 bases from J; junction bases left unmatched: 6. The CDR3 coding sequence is TGCGCCAGCAGCCCGCGGGACAGCGCAACTAATGAAAAACTGTTTTTT. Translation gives CASSPRDSATNEKLFF.

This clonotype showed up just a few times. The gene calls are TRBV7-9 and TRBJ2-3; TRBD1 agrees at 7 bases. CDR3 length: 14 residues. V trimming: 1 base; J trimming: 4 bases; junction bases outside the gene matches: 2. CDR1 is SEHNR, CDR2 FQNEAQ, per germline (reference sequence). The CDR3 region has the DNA TGTGCCAGCAGCTTAGTCGGACAGGCAGATACGCAGTATTTT. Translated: CASSLVGQADTQYF.

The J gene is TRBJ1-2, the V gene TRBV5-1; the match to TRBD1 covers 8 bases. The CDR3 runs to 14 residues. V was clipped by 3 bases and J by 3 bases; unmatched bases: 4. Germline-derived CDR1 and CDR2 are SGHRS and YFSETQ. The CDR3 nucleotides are TGCGCCAGCAGCTCGACAGGGGCGTACTATGGCTACACCTTC. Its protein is CASSSTGAYYGYTF.

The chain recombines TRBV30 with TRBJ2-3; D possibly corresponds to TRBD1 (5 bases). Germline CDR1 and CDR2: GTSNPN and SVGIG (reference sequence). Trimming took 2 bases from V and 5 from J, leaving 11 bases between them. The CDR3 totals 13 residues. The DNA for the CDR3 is TGTGCCTGGAGTCCCACCGACAGAGATACGCAGTATTTT. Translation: CAWSPTDRDTQYF.

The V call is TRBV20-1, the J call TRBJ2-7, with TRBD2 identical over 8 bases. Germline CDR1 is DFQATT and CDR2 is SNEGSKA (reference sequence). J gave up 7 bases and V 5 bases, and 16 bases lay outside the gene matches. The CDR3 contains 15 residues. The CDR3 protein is CSAPSPGRASREQYF. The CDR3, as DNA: TGCAGTGCTCCCTCCCCCGGGAGGGCCAGTCGGGAGCAGTACTTC.

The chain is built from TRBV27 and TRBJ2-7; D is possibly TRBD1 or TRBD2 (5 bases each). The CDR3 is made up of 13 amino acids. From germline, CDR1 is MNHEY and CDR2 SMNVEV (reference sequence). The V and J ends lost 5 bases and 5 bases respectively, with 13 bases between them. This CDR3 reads CASSPGRNNEQYF. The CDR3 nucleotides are TGTGCCAGCAGTCCGGGACGTAATAACGAGCAGTACTTC.

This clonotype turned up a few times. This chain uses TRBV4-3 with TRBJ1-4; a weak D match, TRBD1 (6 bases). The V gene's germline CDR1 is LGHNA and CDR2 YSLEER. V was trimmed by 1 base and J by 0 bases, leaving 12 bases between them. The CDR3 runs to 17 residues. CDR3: CASSQGTGGPTNEKLFF. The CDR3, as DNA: TGCGCCAGCAGCCAAGGAACGGGGGGCCCAACTAATGAAAAACTGTTTTTT.

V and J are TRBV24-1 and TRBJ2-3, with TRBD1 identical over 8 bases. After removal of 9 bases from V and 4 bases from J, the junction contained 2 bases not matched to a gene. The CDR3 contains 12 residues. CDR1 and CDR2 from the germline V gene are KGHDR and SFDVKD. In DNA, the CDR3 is TGTGCCACCGGACAGGGCGCAGATACGCAGTATTTT. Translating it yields CATGQGADTQYF.

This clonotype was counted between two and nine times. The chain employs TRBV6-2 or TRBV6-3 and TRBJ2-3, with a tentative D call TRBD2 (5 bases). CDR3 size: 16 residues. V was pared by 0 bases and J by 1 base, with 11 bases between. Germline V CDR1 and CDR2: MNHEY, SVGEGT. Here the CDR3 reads CASSYSTLRGTDTQYF. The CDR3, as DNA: TGTGCCAGCAGTTACTCGACTCTGCGGGGCACAGATACGCAGTATTTT.

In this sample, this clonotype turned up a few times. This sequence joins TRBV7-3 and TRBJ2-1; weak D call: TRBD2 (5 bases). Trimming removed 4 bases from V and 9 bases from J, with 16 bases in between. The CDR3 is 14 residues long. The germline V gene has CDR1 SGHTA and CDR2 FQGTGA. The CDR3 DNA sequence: TGTGCCAGCAGCTCGGACTCACTAGTGGGTGAGCAGTTCTTC. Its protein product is CASSSDSLVGEQFF.

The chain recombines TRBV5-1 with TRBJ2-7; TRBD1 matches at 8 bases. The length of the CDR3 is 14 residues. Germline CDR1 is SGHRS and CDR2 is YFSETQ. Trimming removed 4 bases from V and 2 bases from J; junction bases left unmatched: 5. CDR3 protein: CASSTWTGTYEQYF. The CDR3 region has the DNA TGCGCCAGCAGCACTTGGACAGGGACCTACGAGCAGTACTTC.

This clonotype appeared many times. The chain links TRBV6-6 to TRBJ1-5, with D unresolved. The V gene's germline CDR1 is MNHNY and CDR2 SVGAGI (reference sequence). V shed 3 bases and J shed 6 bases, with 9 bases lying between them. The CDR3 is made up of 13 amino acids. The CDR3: CASSYGSGQPQHF. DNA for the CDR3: TGTGCCAGCAGTTATGGGTCGGGTCAGCCCCAGCATTTT.

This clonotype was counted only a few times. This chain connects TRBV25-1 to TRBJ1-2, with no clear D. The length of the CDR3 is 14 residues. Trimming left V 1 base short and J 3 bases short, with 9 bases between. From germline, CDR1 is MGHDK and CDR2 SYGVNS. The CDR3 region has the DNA TGTGCCAGCAGTGAATTTACAGCGTACTATGGCTACACCTTC. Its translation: CASSEFTAYYGYTF.

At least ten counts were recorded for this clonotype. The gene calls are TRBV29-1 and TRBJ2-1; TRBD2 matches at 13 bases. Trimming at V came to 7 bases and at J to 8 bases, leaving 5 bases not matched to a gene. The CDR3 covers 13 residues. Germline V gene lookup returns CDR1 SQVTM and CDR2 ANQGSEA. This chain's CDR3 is CSGTSGSSDEQFF. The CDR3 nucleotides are TGCAGCGGGACTAGCGGGAGTTCCGATGAGCAGTTCTTC.

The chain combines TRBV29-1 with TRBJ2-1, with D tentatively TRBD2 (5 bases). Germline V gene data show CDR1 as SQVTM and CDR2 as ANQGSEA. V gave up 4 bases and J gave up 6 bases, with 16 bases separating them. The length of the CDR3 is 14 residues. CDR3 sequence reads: CSVGRTIIFNEQFF. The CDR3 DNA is TGCAGCGTTGGGAGGACCATCATCTTCAATGAGCAGTTCTTC.

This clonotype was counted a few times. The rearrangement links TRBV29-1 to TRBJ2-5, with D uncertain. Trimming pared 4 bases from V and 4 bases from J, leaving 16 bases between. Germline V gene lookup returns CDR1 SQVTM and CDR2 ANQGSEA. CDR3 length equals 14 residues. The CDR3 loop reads CSVGTASGSETQYF. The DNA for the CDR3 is TGCAGCGTTGGTACAGCCTCTGGATCAGAGACCCAGTACTTC.

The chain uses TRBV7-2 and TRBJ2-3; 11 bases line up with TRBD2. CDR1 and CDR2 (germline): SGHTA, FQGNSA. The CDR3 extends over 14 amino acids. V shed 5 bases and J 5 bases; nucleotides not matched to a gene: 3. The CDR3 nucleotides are TGTGCCAGCAGCAATAGCGGGAGGGTAGATACGCAGTATTTT. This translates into CASSNSGRVDTQYF.

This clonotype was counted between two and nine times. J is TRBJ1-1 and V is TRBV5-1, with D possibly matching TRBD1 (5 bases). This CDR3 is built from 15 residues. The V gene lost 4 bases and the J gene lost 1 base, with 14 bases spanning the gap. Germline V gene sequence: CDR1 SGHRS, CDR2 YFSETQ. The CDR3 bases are TGCGCCAGCAGCCCGTGGGGGACGGAGAACACTGAAGCTTTCTTT. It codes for CASSPWGTENTEAFF.

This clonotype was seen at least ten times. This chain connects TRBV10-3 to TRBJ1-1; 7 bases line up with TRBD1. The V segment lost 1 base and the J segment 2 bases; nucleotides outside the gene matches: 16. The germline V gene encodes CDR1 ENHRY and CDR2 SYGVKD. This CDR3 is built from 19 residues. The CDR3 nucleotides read TGTGCCATCAGTGAGTGGGGCAGGGGGAGGGACCTGAAAAACACTGAAGCTTTCTTT. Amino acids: CAISEWGRGRDLKNTEAFF.

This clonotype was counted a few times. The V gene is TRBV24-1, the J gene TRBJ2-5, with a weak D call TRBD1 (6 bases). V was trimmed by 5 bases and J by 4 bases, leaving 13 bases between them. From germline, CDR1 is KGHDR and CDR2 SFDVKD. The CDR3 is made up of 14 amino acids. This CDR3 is CATSGREGGETQYF. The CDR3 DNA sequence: TGTGCCACCAGTGGCAGGGAAGGGGGAGAGACCCAGTACTTC.

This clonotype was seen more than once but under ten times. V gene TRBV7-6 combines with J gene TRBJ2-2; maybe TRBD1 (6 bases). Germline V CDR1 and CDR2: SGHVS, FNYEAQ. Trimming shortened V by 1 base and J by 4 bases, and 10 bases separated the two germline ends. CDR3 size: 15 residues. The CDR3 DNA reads TGTGCCAGCAGCTTAGAGACGACAGGCACCGGGGAGCTGTTTTTT. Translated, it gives CASSLETTGTGELFF.

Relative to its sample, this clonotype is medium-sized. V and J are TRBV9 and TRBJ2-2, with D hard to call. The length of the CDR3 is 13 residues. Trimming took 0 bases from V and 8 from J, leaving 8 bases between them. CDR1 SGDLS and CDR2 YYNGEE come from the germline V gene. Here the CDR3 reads CASSVELSGELFF. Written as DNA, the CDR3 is TGTGCCAGCAGCGTAGAACTGTCAGGGGAGCTGTTTTTT.

The CDR3 nucleotides are TGTGCCAGCAGCCAATCGCCAGGGGGCTACGAGCAGTACTTC. This translates into CASSQSPGGYEQYF. The rearrangement joins TRBV16 to TRBJ2-7; 7 bases align to TRBD1. V lost 0 bases and J lost 3; bases outside the gene matches: 2. CDR3 length: 14 residues. CDR1 is KGHSY, CDR2 FQNENV, per germline.

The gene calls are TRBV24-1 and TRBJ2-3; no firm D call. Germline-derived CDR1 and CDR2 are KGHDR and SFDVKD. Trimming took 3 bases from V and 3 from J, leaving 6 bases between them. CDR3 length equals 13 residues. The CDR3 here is CATSDLITDTQYF. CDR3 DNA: TGTGCCACCAGTGATCTGATTACAGATACGCAGTATTTT.

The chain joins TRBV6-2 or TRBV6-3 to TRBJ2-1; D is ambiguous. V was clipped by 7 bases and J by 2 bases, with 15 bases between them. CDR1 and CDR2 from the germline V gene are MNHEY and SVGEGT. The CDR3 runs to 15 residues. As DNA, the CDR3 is TGTGCCAGCATGCCTGTCGACCGAGCCTACAATGAGCAGTTCTTC. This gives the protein CASMPVDRAYNEQFF.

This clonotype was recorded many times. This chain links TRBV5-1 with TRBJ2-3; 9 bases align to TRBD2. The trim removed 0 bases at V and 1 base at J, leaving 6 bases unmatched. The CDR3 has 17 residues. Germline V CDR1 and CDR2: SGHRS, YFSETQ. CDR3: CASSLEATSGGTDTQYF. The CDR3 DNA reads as TGCGCCAGCAGCTTGGAGGCGACTAGCGGAGGCACAGATACGCAGTATTTT.